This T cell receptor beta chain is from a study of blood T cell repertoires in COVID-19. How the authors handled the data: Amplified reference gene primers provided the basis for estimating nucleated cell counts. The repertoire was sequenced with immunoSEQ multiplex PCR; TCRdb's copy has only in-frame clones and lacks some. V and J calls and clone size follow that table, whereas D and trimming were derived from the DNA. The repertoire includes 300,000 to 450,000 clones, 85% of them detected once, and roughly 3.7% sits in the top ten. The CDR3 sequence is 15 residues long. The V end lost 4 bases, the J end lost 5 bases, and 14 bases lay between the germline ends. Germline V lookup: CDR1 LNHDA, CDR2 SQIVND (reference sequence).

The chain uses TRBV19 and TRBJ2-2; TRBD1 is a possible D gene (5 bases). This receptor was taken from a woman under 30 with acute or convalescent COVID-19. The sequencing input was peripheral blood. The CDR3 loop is CASSTGKVRTGELFF. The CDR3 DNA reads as TGTGCCAGTAGTACAGGGAAGGTGAGGACCGGGGAGCTGTTTTTT.